A selection of T cell receptor beta chains follows, all from one sample in a study of identical twins. TCRdb reanalysed the 5' RACE reads using MiXCR and keeps one entry per CDR3 protein. Of about 530,000 distinct CDR3 sequences in the sample, around 20% were seen once. These data were also filed under a second study, of yellow fever vaccine responses in identical twins.

The sample comprised CD4+ T cells sorted from blood. The receptors were gathered from a woman under 30 in good health. CDR3s include the opening cysteine and the closing phenylalanine or tryptophan. Each record gives: CDR3 length, D gene, V gene, J gene, clone size, CDR3 DNA, CDR3 protein. The D gene is left open where the match is weak. Rows may omit the clone size; those that give it use once, few, many or a size class.

>12|.|TRBV29-1|TRBJ1-2|.
TGCAGCGTTGGTGGGACGGGCTATGGCTACACCTTC
CSVGGTGYGYTF
>16|TRBD1|TRBV6-1|TRBJ1-6|few
TGTGCCAGCAGTACCGGGGACAGGGTGGACAATTCACCCCTCCACTTT
CASSTGDRVDNSPLHF
>15|.|TRBV12-3/TRBV12-4|TRBJ2-3|few
TGTGCCAGCAGCTTGCGTATGGGGATTACAGATACGCAGTATTTT
CASSLRMGITDTQYF
>15|TRBD2|TRBV7-3|TRBJ2-3|.
TGTGCCAGCAGCATTGGACTAGCGGTAGGGGATACGCAGTATTTT
CASSIGLAVGDTQYF
>15|TRBD1|TRBV7-9|TRBJ1-2|.
TGTGCCAGCAGCGACAGACAGGGGTCCAACTATGGCTACACCTTC
CASSDRQGSNYGYTF
>17|TRBD1|TRBV6-5|TRBJ1-6|.
TGTGCCAGCAGTTACTCGATAACAGGGGGTGGAAATTCACCCCTCCACTTT
CASSYSITGGGNSPLHF
>15|.|TRBV5-1|TRBJ2-2|.
TGCGCCAGCAGCTTTCCCAGTGGGAACACCGGGGAGCTGTTTTTT
CASSFPSGNTGELFF
>14|TRBD1|TRBV12-3/TRBV12-4|TRBJ2-1|.
TGTGCCAGCTCGGGACAGTCGACCTACAATGAGCAGTTCTTC
CASSGQSTYNEQFF
>16|.|TRBV5-1|TRBJ1-1|few
TGCGCCAGCAGCTTGGGTGGGGGGGCGATGAACACTGAAGCTTTCTTT
CASSLGGGAMNTEAFF
>12|.|TRBV2|TRBJ2-3|few
TGTGCCAGCAGACTTCTAACAGATACGCAGTATTTT
CASRLLTDTQYF
>14|.|TRBV6-5|TRBJ1-5|few
TGTGCCAGCAGTTACGATCCGGGCAATCAGCCCCAGCATTTT
CASSYDPGNQPQHF
>14|.|TRBV11-3|TRBJ2-1|.
TGTGCCAGCAGACCCGGACTGGGGGTCGATGAGCAGTTCTTC
CASRPGLGVDEQFF
>16|.|TRBV14|TRBJ2-4|.
TGTGCCAGCAGCCAAGACGTGGGGCTAGCCAAAAACATTCAGTACTTC
CASSQDVGLAKNIQYF
>17|.|TRBV20-1|TRBJ2-7|few
TGCAGTGCTAGAGATTTGCTGGCGGGCCAGAAAGTATACGAGCAGTACTTC
CSARDLLAGQKVYEQYF
>15|TRBD1|TRBV7-9|TRBJ1-6|few
TGTGCCAGCAGCTTGGGGACAGGGCGAGATTCACCCCTCCACTTT
CASSLGTGRDSPLHF
>22|.|TRBV12-5|TRBJ2-1|.
TGTGCTAGTGGTTTGGTCCCCTCTGGCGGGGTGGACCCATACCGCTCCTACAATGAGCAGTTCTTC
CASGLVPSGGVDPYRSYNEQFF
>14|.|TRBV29-1|TRBJ1-1|.
TGCAGCGTTTGTAGGGCACCGATGAACACTGAAGCTTTCTTT
CSVCRAPMNTEAFF
>14|.|TRBV7-9|TRBJ2-5|few
TGTGCCAGCAGCTTATTTAACAGGCAAGAGACCCAGTACTTC
CASSLFNRQETQYF
>14|.|TRBV12-3/TRBV12-4|TRBJ2-1|few
TGTGCCAGCAGCCTACACCTCTTGGGGATTGAGCAGTTCTTC
CASSLHLLGIEQFF
>13|.|TRBV9|TRBJ2-1|few
TGTGCCAGCAGCGTCGGGACTTATGGTGAGCAGTTCTTC
CASSVGTYGEQFF
>13|.|TRBV29-1|TRBJ2-2|.
TGCAGCGCGGGGACAATGAACACCGGGGAGCTGTTTTTT
CSAGTMNTGELFF
>13|.|TRBV5-6|TRBJ1-1|.
TGTGCCAGCAGGTGGGCGGGGAACACTGAAGCTTTCTTT
CASRWAGNTEAFF
>11|.|TRBV29-1|TRBJ1-1|many
TGCAGCGTTGAAGGGGTCACTGAAGCTTTCTTT
CSVEGVTEAFF
>13|.|TRBV12-3/TRBV12-4|TRBJ1-5|.
TGTGCCAGCAGGGGACAAACCAATCAGCCCCAGCATTTT
CASRGQTNQPQHF
>13|.|TRBV4-2|TRBJ1-3|many
TGTGCCAGCAGCCAAGATTCGGGAAACACCATATATTTT
CASSQDSGNTIYF
>20|.|TRBV6-2/TRBV6-3|TRBJ2-6|once
TGTGCCAGCAGTTACTCGATCCTTAACGCCCAGGGAGGTGGGGCCAACGTCCTGACTTTC
CASSYSILNAQGGGANVLTF
>15|TRBD1|TRBV12-3/TRBV12-4|TRBJ2-7|.
TGTGCCAGCAGCCCAAGGACAGGGCACTCCTACGAGCAGTACTTC
CASSPRTGHSYEQYF
>18|TRBD1|TRBV2|TRBJ2-4|.
TGTGCCTTCAGTTTAAAAGTCAGGGGACAGGGAGCCAAAAACATTCAGTACTTC
CAFSLKVRGQGAKNIQYF
>13|TRBD1|TRBV2|TRBJ2-7|.
TGTGCCAGCAGAGGGGACAGGGGGAAGGAGCAGTACTTC
CASRGDRGKEQYF
>22|TRBD1|TRBV12-3/TRBV12-4|TRBJ1-5|many
TGTGCCAGCAGTTTAGTCCCCCGGACAGGGGGCGTTTTCGTATACAGCAATCAGCCCCAGCATTTT
CASSLVPRTGGVFVYSNQPQHF
>15|.|TRBV10-3|TRBJ2-5|.
TGTGCCATCAGTGAGTTTTTAGGGGGCCAAGAGACCCAGTACTTC
CAISEFLGGQETQYF
>17|TRBD2|TRBV5-1|TRBJ2-1|few
TGCGCCAGCAGCGGACAACTAGCGGGGGGTTCCTACAATGAGCAGTTCTTC
CASSGQLAGGSYNEQFF
>18|.|TRBV12-2|TRBJ2-7|.
TGTGCAAGTCGCTTTTCCGGGACTAGCGGGAGGGTTGCCCACGAGCAGTACTTC
CASRFSGTSGRVAHEQYF
>15|TRBD1|TRBV6-1|TRBJ1-6|few
TGTGCCAGCAGACCAGGGGGACAGGGGAATTCACCCCTCCACTTT
CASRPGGQGNSPLHF
>15|.|TRBV3-1|TRBJ2-1|few
TGTGCCAGCAGCAACCGGGACATCCAATACAATGAGCAGTTCTTC
CASSNRDIQYNEQFF